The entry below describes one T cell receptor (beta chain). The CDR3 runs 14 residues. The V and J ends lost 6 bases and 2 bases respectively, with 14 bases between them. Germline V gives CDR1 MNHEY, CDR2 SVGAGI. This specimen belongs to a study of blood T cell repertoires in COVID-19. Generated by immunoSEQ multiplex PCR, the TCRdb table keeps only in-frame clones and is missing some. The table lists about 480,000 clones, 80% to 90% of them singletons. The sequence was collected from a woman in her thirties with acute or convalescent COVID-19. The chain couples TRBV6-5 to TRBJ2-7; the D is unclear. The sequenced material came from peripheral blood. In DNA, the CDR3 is TGTGCCAGCAGAGTTTATCCAACAGCCTACGAGCAGTACTTC. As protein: CASRVYPTAYEQYF.